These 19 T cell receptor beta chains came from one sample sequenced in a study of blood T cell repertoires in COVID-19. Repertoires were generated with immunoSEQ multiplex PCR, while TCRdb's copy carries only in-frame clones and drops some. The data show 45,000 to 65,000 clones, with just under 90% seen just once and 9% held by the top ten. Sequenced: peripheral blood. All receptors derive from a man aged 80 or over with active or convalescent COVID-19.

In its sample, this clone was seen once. Here the CDR3 DNA reads TGTGCAAGTCTGGGGAGCGGGGGGCCAAGGAATCAGCCCCAGCATTTT. It encodes CASLGSGGPRNQPQHF. V gene TRBV28 combines with J gene TRBJ1-5; D might be TRBD1 (6 bases). Germline CDR1 and CDR2: MDHEN and SYDVKM. The CDR3 spans 16 residues.

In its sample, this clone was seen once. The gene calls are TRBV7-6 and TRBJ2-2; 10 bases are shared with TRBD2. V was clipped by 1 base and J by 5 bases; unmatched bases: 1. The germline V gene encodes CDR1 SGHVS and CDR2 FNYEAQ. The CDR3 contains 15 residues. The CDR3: CASSLEAGGTGELFF. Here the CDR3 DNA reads TGTGCCAGCAGCTTAGAAGCGGGGGGGACCGGGGAGCTGTTTTTT.

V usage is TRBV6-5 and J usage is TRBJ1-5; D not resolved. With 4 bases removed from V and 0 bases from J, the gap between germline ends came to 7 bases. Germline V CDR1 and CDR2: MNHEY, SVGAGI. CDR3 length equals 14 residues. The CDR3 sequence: CASSSDYSNQPQHF. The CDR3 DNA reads TGTGCCAGCAGTTCCGACTATAGCAATCAGCCCCAGCATTTT.

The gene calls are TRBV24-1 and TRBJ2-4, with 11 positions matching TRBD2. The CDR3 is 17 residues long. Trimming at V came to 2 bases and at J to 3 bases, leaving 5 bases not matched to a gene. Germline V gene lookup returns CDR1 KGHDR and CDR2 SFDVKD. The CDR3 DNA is TGTGCCACCAGTGATTCACTAGCGGGAGCTGTCAAAAACATTCAGTACTTC. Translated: CATSDSLAGAVKNIQYF.

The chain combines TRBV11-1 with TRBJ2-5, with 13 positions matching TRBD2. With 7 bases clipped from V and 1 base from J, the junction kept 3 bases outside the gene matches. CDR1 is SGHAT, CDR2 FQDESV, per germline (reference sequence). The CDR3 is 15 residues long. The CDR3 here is CASNGLAGAQETQYF. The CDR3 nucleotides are TGTGCCAGCAACGGACTAGCGGGGGCCCAAGAGACCCAGTACTTC.

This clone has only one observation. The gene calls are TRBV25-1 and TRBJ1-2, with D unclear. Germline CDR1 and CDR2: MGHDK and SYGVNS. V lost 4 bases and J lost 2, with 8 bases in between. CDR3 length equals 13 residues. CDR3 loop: CASSAGSNYGYTF. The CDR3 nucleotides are TGTGCCAGCAGTGCCGGGTCGAACTATGGCTACACCTTC.

Written as DNA, the CDR3 is TGTGCCAGTAGTATGGCGGGAGGGAGCACAGATACGCAGTATTTT. This codes for CASSMAGGSTDTQYF. The chain is built from TRBV19 and TRBJ2-3; 9 bases align to TRBD2. The germline CDR1 and CDR2 sequences are LNHDA and SQIVND (reference sequence). CDR3 length equals 15 residues. J was trimmed by 0 bases and V by 3 bases; bases with no gene match: 1.

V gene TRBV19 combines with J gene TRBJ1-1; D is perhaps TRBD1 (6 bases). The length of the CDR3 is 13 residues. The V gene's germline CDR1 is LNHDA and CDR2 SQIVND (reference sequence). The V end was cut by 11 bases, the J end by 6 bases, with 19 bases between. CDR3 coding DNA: TGTGCCTCCACGCAGGGGTTTCTTTCTGAAGCTTTCTTT. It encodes CASTQGFLSEAFF.

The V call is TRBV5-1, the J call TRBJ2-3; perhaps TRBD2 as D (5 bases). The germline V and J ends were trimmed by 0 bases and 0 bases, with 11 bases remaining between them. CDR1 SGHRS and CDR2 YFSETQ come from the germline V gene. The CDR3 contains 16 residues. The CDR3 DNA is TGCGCCAGCAGCTTGGCCGGGCTAGCTAGCACAGATACGCAGTATTTT. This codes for CASSLAGLASTDTQYF.

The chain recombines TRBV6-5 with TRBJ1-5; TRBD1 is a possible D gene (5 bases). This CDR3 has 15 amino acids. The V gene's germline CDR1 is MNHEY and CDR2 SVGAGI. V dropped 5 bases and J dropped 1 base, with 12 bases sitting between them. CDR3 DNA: TGTGCCAGCAGTAAGGACACGATGAGCAATCAGCCCCAGCATTTT. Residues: CASSKDTMSNQPQHF.

The CDR3 protein is CATSKTGGISEQYF. The DNA of the CDR3 is TGTGCCACCAGTAAAACCGGGGGGATAAGCGAGCAGTACTTC. This chain uses TRBV24-1 with TRBJ2-7; 7 bases agree with TRBD2. The germline V gene encodes CDR1 KGHDR and CDR2 SFDVKD. The CDR3 loop spans 14 amino acids. With V trimmed by 6 bases and J by 6 bases, 10 bases remained unmatched.

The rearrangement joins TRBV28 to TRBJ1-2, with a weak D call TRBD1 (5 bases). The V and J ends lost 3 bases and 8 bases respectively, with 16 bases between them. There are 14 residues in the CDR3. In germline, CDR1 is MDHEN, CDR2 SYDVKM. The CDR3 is CASSLSVRVRGYTF. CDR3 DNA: TGTGCCAGCAGTTTGAGTGTCAGGGTAAGGGGCTACACCTTC.

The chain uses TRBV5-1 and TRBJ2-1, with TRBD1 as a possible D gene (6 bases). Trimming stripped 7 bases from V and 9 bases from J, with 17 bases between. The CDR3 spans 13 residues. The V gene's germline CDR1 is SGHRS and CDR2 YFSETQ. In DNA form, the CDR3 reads TGCGCCAGCGGCAGACAGGAGAAGGGTGAGCAGTTCTTC. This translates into CASGRQEKGEQFF.

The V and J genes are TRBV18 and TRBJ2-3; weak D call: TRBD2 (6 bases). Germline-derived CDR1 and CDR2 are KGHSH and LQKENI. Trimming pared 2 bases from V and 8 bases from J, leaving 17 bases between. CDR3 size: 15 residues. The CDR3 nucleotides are TGTGCCAGCTCACCATCGCTCCGGGAGTGGGGTACGCAGTATTTT. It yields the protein CASSPSLREWGTQYF.

CDR3 sequence reads: CASSRTGGFVYPGELFF. DNA of the CDR3: TGTGCCAGCAGCCGGACAGGGGGTTTTGTATACCCCGGGGAGCTGTTTTTT. The V and J genes are TRBV9 and TRBJ2-2; 10 positions match TRBD1. From germline, CDR1 is SGDLS and CDR2 YYNGEE. CDR3 length: 17 amino acids. The V gene end was trimmed by 4 bases and the J gene end by 6 bases; junction bases not matched to a gene: 12.

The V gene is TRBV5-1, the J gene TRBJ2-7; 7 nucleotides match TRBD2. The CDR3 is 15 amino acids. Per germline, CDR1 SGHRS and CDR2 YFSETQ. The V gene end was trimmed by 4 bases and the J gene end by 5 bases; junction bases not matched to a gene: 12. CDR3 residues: CASSLSPGGLNEQYF. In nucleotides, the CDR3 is TGCGCCAGCAGCCTCTCACCGGGAGGTCTGAACGAGCAGTACTTC.

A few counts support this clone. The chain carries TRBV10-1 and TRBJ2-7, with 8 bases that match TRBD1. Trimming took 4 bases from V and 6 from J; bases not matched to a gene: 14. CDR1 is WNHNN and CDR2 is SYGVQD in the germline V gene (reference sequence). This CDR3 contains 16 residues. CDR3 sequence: CASSAEVGQGASEQYF. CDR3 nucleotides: TGCGCCAGCAGTGCCGAGGTTGGGCAGGGGGCTTCCGAGCAGTACTTC.

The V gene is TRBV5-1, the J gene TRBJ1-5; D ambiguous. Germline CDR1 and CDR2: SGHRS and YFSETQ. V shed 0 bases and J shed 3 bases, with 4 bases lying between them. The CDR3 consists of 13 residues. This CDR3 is CASSLGANQPQHF. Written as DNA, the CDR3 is TGCGCCAGCAGCTTGGGGGCCAATCAGCCCCAGCATTTT.

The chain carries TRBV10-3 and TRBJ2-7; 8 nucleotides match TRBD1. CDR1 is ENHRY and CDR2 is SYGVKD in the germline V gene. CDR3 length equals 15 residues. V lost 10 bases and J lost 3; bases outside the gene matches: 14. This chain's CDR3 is CATRNMDRDGYEQYF. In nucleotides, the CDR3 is TGTGCCACCCGAAACATGGACAGGGACGGCTACGAGCAGTACTTC.